Listed here are 8 T cell receptor beta chains from one sample, sequenced in a study of cytomegalovirus exposure and HLA in healthy donors (TCRdb year 2017). Library preparation was by the immunoSEQ multiplex PCR assay. For the multiplex PCR, a mixture combining 60 forward primers for TCR Vbeta segments and 13 reverse primers for TCR Jbeta segments was used. The table comes from immuneACCESS by way of TCRdb, which keeps in-frame sequences with V and J called. Part of the clones is missing from these tables; in studies checked, under half for an unresolved V gene and the rest for unknown reasons. This sample's table carries 150,000 to 200,000 clones. The ten largest make up less than 0.95% of the sample. The sequencing sample was made of PBMCs. Receptor source: a woman younger than 35 in good health and CMV-seropositive.

The chain combines TRBV19 with TRBJ1-2; maybe TRBD1 (6 bases). The CDR3 has 13 residues. Looked up from germline, CDR1 is LNHDA and CDR2 is SQIVND (reference sequence). V lost 3 bases, J lost 3 bases, and 8 bases lay in between. The CDR3 DNA sequence: TGTGCCAGTAGTATGGGGGCTGACTATGGCTACACCTTC. Amino acids: CASSMGADYGYTF.

The chain combines TRBV7-2 with TRBJ1-2; D is perhaps TRBD1 (6 bases). Per the germline V gene, CDR1 is SGHTA and CDR2 is FQGNSA. This CDR3 contains 13 residues. V was cut by 7 bases and J by 6 bases, with 15 bases left in between. CDR3 sequence reads: CASIQLWTDGYTF. DNA of the CDR3: TGTGCCAGCATCCAACTCTGGACAGATGGCTACACCTTC.

The rearrangement links TRBV2 to TRBJ1-5; tentative D call: TRBD1 (6 bases). V lost 0 bases and J lost 4, with 7 bases in between. The CDR3 is 14 residues long. Looked up from germline, CDR1 is SNHLY and CDR2 is FYNNEI. CDR3 loop: CASSEARGNQPQHF. Written as DNA, the CDR3 is TGTGCCAGCAGTGAAGCGAGGGGGAATCAGCCCCAGCATTTT.

The chain uses TRBV7-6 and TRBJ1-1, with 7 bases fitting TRBD1. CDR3 length: 17 amino acids. V dropped 1 base and J dropped 0; count of bases not matched to a gene: 8. CDR1 is SGHVS, CDR2 FNYEAQ, per germline. CDR3 DNA: TGTGCCAGCAGCTTAGGAAACAGGGGTGGCATGAACACTGAAGCTTTCTTT. It encodes CASSLGNRGGMNTEAFF.

This chain connects TRBV7-8 to TRBJ2-7, with D perhaps TRBD2 (6 bases). Germline CDR1 reads SGHVS; CDR2 reads FQNEAQ. The CDR3 loop spans 16 amino acids. Trimming took off 4 bases at V and 2 bases at J, with 18 bases between the two ends. CDR3 in DNA: TGTGCCAGCAGCTCGGGACTGCTAGTAGGCACCTACGAGCAGTACTTC. Its protein is CASSSGLLVGTYEQYF.

J is TRBJ2-5 and V is TRBV11-2, with 12 bases aligning to TRBD2. CDR1 and CDR2 from the germline V gene are SGHAT and FQNNGV. The CDR3 length is 16 residues. V lost 6 bases, J lost 5 bases, and 10 bases stayed unmatched. The CDR3 DNA is TGTGCCAGCAGTACCCGACTAGCGGGAGAGTGGGAGACCCAGTACTTC. It yields the protein CASSTRLAGEWETQYF.

This chain uses TRBV5-4 with TRBJ2-6; TRBD1 might be the D (6 bases). CDR3 length: 16 amino acids. Germline V lookup: CDR1 SGHNT, CDR2 YYREEE (reference sequence). Between the trimmed V and J ends, which lost 4 bases and 4 bases, there was a span of 15 bases. This CDR3 is CASSGPDSKGANVLTF. The CDR3 bases are TGTGCCAGCAGCGGCCCGGACAGCAAGGGGGCCAACGTCCTGACTTTC. Variable domain in full (rest from reference TRBV5-4 and TRBJ2-6): ETGVTQSPTHLIKTRGQQVTLRCSSQSGHNTVSWYQQALGQGPQFIFQYYREEENGRGNFPPRFSGLQFPNYSSELNVNALELDDSALYLCASSGPDSKGANVLTFGAGSRLTVL.

This sequence joins TRBV6-6 and TRBJ1-2; D gene uncertain. Trimming took 2 bases from V and 8 from J, leaving 6 bases between them. This CDR3 is built from 11 residues. Per the germline V gene, CDR1 is MNHNY and CDR2 is SVGAGI (reference sequence). This chain's CDR3 is CASSYDWGYTF. CDR3 nucleotides: TGTGCCAGCAGTTACGACTGGGGCTACACCTTC.